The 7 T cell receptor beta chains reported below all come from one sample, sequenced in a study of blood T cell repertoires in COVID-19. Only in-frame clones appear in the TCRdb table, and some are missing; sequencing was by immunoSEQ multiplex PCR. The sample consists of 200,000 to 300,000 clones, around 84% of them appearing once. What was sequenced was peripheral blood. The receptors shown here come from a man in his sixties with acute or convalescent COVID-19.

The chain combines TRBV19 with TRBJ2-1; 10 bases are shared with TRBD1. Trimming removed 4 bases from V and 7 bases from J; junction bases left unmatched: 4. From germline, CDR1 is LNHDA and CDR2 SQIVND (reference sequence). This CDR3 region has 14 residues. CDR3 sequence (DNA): TGTGCCAGTAGTACGACAGGGGGCGGGAATGAGCAGTTCTTC. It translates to CASSTTGGGNEQFF.

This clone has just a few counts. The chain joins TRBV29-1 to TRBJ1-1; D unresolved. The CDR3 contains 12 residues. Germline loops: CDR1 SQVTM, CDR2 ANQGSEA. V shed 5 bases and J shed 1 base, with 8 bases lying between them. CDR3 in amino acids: CSVNSGNTEAFF. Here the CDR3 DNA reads TGCAGCGTTAACTCCGGGAACACTGAAGCTTTCTTT.

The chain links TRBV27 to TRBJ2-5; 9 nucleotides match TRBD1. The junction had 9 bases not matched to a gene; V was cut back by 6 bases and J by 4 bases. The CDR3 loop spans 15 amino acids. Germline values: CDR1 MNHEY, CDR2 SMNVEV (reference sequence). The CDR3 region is CASSQGTGQIETQYF. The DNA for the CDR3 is TGTGCCAGCAGCCAAGGGACAGGGCAGATAGAGACCCAGTACTTC.

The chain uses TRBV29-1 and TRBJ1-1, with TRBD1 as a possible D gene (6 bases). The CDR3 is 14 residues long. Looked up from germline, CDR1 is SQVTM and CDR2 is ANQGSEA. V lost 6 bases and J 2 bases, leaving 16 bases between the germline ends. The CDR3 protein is CSVEFGQLNTEAFF. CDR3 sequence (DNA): TGCAGCGTAGAGTTTGGACAGCTTAACACTGAAGCTTTCTTT.

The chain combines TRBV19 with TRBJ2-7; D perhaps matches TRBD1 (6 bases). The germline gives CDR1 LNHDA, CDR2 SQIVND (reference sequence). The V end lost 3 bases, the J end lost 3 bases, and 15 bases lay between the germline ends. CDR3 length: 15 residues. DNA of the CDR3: TGTGCCAGTAGTATGGCCGGGACATTTATCTACGAGCAGTACTTC. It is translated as CASSMAGTFIYEQYF.

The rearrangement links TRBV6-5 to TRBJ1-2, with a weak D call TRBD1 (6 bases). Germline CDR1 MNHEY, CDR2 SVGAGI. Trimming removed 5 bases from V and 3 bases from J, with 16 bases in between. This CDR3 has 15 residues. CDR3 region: CASSQLWGGDYGYTF. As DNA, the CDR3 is TGTGCCAGCAGTCAGCTGTGGGGGGGCGACTATGGCTACACCTTC.

Written as DNA, the CDR3 is TGTGCCATTGAGGAGATTATGAACACTGAAGCTTTCTTT. Its protein product is CAIEEIMNTEAFF. The chain is built from TRBV2 and TRBJ1-1, with D uncertain. Germline V lookup: CDR1 SNHLY, CDR2 FYNNEI. The V end lost 10 bases, the J end lost 0 bases, and 12 bases lay between the germline ends. CDR3 length equals 13 residues.